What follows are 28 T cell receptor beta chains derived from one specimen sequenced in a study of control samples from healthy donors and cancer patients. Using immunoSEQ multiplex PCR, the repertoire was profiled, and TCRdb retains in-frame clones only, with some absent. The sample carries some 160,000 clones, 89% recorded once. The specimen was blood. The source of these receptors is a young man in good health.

CDR3 residues: CASIPGGFTEAFF. The DNA of the CDR3 is TGTGCCAGCATCCCAGGGGGTTTTACTGAAGCTTTCTTT. V usage is TRBV6-5 and J usage is TRBJ1-1; 7 nucleotides line up with TRBD1. Germline CDR1 MNHEY, CDR2 SVGAGI. The CDR3 is made up of 13 amino acids. The trim removed 7 bases at V and 5 bases at J, leaving 7 bases unmatched.

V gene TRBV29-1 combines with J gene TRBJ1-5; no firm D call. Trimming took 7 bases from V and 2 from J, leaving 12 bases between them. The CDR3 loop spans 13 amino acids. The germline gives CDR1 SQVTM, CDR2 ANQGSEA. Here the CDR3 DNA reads TGCAGCGCTGCGACCAGCGGCAATCAGCCCCAGCATTTT. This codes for CSAATSGNQPQHF.

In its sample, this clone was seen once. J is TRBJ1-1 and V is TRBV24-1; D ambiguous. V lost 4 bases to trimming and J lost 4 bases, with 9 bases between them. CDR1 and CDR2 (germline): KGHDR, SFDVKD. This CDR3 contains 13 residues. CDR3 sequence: CATSDRVGTEAFF. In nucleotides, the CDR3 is TGTGCCACCAGTGACCGGGTTGGCACTGAAGCTTTCTTT.

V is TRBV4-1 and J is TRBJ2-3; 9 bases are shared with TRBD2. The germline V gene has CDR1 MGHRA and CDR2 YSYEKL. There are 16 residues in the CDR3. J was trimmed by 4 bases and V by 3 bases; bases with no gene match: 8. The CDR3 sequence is CASSQTSGRNSDTQYF. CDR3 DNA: TGCGCCAGCAGCCAGACCAGCGGGAGGAATTCAGATACGCAGTATTTT.

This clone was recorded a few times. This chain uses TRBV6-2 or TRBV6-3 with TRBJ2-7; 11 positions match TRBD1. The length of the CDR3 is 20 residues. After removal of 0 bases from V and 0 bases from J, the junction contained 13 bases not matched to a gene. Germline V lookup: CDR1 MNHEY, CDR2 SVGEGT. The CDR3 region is CASSYSGPGQGEVSSYEQYF. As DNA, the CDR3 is TGTGCCAGCAGTTACTCTGGGCCGGGACAGGGGGAAGTAAGCTCCTACGAGCAGTACTTC.

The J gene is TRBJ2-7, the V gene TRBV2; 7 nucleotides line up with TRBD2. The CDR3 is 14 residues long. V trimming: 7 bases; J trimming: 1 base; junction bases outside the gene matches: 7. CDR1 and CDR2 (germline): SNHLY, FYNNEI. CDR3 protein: CASKIAGDSYEQYF. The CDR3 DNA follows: TGTGCCAGCAAGATAGCGGGTGATTCCTACGAGCAGTACTTC.

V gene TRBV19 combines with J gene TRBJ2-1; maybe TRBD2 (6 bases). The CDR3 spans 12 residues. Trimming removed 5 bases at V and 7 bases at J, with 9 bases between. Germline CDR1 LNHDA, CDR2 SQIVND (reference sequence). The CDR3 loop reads CASSWGENEQFF. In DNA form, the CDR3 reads TGTGCCAGTAGTTGGGGGGAAAATGAGCAGTTCTTC.

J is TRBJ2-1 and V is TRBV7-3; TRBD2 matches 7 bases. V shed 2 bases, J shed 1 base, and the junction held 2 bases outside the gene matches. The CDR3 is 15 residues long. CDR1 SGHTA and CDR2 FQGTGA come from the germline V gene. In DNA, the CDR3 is TGTGCCAGCAGCTTATCGGGGGGATCCTACAATGAGCAGTTCTTC. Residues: CASSLSGGSYNEQFF.

The CDR3 nucleotides are TGTGCCAGCAGTCCCACAGGGGGGAGTGGAAACACCATATATTTT. This codes for CASSPTGGSGNTIYF. This chain links TRBV7-2 with TRBJ1-3; 8 positions agree with TRBD1. In germline, CDR1 is SGHTA, CDR2 FQGNSA. Germline trimming cut 6 bases from V and 3 bases from J; bases unmatched to any gene: 7. There are 15 residues in the CDR3.

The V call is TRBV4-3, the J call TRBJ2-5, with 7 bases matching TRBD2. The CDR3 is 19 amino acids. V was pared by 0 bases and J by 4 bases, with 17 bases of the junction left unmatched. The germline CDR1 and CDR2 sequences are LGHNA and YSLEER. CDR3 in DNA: TGCGCCAGCAGCCAAGATTTCATGTGGGAGGGCCGAGGAGGAGAGACCCAGTACTTC. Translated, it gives CASSQDFMWEGRGGETQYF.

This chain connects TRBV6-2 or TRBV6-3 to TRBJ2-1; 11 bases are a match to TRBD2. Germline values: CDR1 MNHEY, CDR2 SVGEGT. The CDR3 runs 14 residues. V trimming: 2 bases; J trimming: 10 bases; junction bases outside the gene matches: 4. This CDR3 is CASSYILAGGEQFF. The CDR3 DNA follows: TGTGCCAGCAGTTACATCCTAGCGGGAGGAGAGCAGTTCTTC.

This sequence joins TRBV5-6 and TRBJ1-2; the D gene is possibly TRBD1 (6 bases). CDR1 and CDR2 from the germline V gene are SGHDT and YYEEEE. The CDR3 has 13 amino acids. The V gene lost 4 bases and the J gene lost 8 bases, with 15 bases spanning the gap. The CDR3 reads CASSAQGMGGYTF. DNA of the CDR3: TGTGCCAGCAGCGCCCAGGGGATGGGGGGCTACACCTTC.

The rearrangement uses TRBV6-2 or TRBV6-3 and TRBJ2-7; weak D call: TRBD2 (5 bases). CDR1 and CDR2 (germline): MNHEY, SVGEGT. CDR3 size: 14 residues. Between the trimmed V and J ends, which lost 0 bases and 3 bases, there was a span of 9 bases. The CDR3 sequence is CASSYSSGVYEQYF. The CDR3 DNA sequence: TGTGCCAGCAGTTACTCAAGCGGAGTCTACGAGCAGTACTTC.

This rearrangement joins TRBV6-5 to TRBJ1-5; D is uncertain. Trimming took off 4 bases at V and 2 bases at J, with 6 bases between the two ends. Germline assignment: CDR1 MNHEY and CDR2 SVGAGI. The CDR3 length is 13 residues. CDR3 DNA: TGTGCCAGCAGTTCTGTGGGCAATCAGCCCCAGCATTTT. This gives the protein CASSSVGNQPQHF.

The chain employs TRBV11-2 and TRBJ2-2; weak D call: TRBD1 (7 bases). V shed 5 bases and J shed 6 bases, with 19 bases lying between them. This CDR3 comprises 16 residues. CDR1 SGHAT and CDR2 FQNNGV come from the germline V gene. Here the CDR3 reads CASSPRQGGLAGELFF. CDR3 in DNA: TGTGCCAGCAGCCCGCGACAGGGAGGATTGGCCGGGGAGCTGTTTTTT.

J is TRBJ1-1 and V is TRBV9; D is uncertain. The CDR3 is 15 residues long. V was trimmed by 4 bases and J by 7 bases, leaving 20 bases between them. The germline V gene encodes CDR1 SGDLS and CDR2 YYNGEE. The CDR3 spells CASSPQAGPEGEAFF. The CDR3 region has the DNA TGTGCCAGCAGCCCCCAGGCAGGCCCGGAGGGTGAAGCTTTCTTT. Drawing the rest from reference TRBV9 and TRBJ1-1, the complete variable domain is DSGVTQTPKHLITATGQRVTLRCSPRSGDLSVYWYQQSLDQGLQFLIQYYNGEERAKGNILERFSAQQFPDLHSELNLSSLELGDSALYFCASSPQAGPEGEAFFGQGTRLTVV.

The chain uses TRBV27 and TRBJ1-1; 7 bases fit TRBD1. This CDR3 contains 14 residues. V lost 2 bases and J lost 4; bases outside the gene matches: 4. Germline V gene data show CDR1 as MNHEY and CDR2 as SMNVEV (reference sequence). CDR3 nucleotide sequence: TGTGCCAGCAGTTTAGAACAGGGGAGCACTGAAGCTTTCTTT. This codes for CASSLEQGSTEAFF.

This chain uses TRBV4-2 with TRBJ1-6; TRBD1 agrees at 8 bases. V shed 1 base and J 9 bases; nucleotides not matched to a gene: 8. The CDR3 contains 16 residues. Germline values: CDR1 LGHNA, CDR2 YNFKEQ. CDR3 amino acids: CASSQGMDRVGSPLHF. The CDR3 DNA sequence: TGTGCCAGCAGCCAAGGAATGGACAGGGTGGGTTCACCCCTCCACTTT.

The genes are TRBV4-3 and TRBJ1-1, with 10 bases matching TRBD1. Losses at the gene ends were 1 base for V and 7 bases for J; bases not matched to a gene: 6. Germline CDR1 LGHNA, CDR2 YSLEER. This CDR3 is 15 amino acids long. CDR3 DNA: TGCGCCAGCAGCCAAGTCGGACAGGGGGAATTTGAAGCTTTCTTT. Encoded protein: CASSQVGQGEFEAFF.

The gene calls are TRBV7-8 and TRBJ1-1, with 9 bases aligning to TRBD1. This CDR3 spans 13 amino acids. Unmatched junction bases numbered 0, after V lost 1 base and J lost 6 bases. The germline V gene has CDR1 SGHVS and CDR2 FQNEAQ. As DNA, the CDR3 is TGTGCCAGCAGCTTAGACAGGGGGCCTGAAGCTTTCTTT. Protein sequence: CASSLDRGPEAFF.

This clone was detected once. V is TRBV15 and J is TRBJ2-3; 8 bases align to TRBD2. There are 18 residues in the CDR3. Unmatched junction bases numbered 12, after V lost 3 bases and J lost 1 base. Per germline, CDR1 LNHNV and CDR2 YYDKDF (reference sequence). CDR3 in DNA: TGTGCCACCAGCAGCGACGGGAGGGTGGGTTTTGGCACAGATACGCAGTATTTT. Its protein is CATSSDGRVGFGTDTQYF.

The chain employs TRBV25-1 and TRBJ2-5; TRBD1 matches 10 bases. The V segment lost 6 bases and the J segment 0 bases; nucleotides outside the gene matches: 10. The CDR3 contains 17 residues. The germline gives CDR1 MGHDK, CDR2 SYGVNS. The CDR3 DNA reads TGTGCCAGCAGCGGGACAGGGGTGGGGAAGAACCAAGAGACCCAGTACTTC. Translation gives CASSGTGVGKNQETQYF.

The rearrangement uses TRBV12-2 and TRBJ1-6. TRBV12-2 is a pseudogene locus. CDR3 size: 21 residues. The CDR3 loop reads CASRFGWRLSRFFSYNSPLHF. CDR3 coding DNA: TGTGCAAGTCGCTTTGGGTGGCGCCTCTCTAGGTTTTTTTCCTATAATTCACCCCTCCACTTT.

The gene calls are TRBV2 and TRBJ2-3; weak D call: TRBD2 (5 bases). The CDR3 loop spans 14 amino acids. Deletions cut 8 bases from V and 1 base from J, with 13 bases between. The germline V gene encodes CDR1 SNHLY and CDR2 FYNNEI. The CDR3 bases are TGTGCCAGCCCCGGACTGGCACGCACAGATACGCAGTATTTT. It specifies CASPGLARTDTQYF.

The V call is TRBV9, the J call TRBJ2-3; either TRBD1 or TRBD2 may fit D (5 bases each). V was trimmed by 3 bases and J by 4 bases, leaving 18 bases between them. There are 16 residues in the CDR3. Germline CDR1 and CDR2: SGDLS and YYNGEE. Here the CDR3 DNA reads TGTGCCAGCAGCGCGGGGACGACAACTAATTCAGATACGCAGTATTTT. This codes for CASSAGTTTNSDTQYF.

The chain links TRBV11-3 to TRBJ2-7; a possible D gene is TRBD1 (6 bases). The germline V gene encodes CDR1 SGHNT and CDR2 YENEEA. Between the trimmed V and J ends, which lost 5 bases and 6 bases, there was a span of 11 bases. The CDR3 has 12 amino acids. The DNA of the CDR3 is TGTGCCAGCAGCCCCGGACAGTCCGAGCAGTACTTC. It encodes CASSPGQSEQYF.

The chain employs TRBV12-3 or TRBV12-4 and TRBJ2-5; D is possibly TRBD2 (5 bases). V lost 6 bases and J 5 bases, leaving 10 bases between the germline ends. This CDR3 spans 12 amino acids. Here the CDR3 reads CASRGGGETQYF. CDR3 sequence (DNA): TGTGCCAGCAGAGGTGGCGGGGAGACCCAGTACTTC.

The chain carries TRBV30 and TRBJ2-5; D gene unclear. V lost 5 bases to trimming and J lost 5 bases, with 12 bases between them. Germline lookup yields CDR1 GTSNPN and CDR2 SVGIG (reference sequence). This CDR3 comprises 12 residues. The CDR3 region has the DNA TGTGCCTGGGGTACGAGTACGGAGACCCAGTACTTC. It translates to CAWGTSTETQYF. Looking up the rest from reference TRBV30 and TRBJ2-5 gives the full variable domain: SQTIHQWPATLVQPVGSPLSLECTVEGTSNPNLYWYRQAAGRGLQLLFYSVGIGQISSEVPQNLSASRPQDRQFILSSKKLLLSDSGFYLCAWGTSTETQYFGPGTRLLVL.